Presented here are 5 T cell receptor beta chains from one specimen sequenced in a study of T cells in Graves' hyperthyroidism and ophthalmopathy. The source material, RNA transcripts, was used to amplify TCR beta CDR3 regions. The HTBI primer set was used in a first-round RT-PCR of the TCR CDR3. TCRdb independently ran MiXCR on the multiplex PCR reads; one entry per CDR3 protein. This table has 300,000 to 450,000 distinct CDR3 sequences, roughly 15% appearing once. The sequenced sample consisted of blood. The receptor source for this set is a woman in her twenties or thirties with Graves' hyperthyroidism that later progressed to Graves' ophthalmopathy.

The table lists this clonotype with many counts. V usage is TRBV28 and J usage is TRBJ1-1; D is uncertain. V lost 2 bases, J lost 9 bases, and 10 bases lay in between. Germline V gene lookup returns CDR1 MDHEN and CDR2 SYDVKM. This CDR3 contains 12 residues. The chain's CDR3 is CASSLSQSKAFF. As DNA, the CDR3 is TGTGCCAGCAGTTTAAGCCAGTCTAAAGCTTTCTTT.

This sequence joins TRBV5-1 and TRBJ2-6, with D uncertain. V was shortened by 6 bases and J by 0 bases, with 10 bases between the two germline ends. Germline CDR1 is SGHRS and CDR2 is YFSETQ. This CDR3 comprises 15 residues. CDR3 DNA: TGCGCCAGCACCCTCTACAGCTCTGGGGCCAACGTCCTGACTTTC. Its translation: CASTLYSSGANVLTF.

About this clonotype: This may come from a read error, since a much larger clone is one base off. The chain joins TRBV27 to TRBJ1-1; the D gene is possibly TRBD1 (6 bases). CDR1 and CDR2 (germline): MNHEY, SMNVEV (reference sequence). The CDR3 totals 14 residues. DNA of the CDR3: TGTGCCAGCAGTTTTGTAGGGGGGAACGCTGAAGCTTTCTTT. Its translation is CASSFVGGNAEAFF.

This clonotype was observed many times. This rearrangement joins TRBV12-3 or TRBV12-4 to TRBJ1-5; D may be TRBD1 (5 bases). Trimming took 6 bases from V and 7 from J, leaving 10 bases between them. The CDR3 contains 12 residues. CDR3 protein: CASRAGLQPQHF. In DNA form, the CDR3 reads TGTGCCAGCAGAGCAGGGTTGCAGCCCCAGCATTTT.

This clonotype was counted only a few times. This chain connects TRBV20-1 to TRBJ1-2, with 7 bases aligning to TRBD1. The CDR3 has 16 amino acids. Germline trimming cut 1 base from V and 0 bases from J; bases unmatched to any gene: 8. CDR1 DFQATT and CDR2 SNEGSKA come from the germline V gene (reference sequence). The CDR3 DNA sequence: TGCAGTGCTAGAGCCCCCCCGGGACAGTCTAACTATGGCTACACCTTC. It encodes CSARAPPGQSNYGYTF.